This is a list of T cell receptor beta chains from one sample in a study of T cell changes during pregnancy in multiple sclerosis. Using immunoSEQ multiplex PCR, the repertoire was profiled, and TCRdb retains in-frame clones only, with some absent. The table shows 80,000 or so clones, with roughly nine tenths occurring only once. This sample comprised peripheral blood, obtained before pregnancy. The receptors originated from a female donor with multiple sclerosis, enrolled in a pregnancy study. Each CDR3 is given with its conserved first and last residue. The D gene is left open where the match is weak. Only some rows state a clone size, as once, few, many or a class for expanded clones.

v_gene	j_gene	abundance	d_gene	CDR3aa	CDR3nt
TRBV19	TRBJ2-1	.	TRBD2	CASSPGGHFYNEQFF	TGTGCCAGTAGTCCGGGGGGGCACTTCTACAATGAGCAGTTCTTC
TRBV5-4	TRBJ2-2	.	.	CASSSDLGHGELFF	TGTGCCAGCAGCTCGGACCTGGGACACGGGGAGCTGTTTTTT
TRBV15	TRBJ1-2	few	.	CATSGEQGSDYGYTF	TGTGCCACCAGCGGAGAACAGGGTTCCGACTATGGCTACACCTTC
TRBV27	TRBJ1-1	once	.	CASSSPLGVNTEAFF	TGTGCCAGCAGTTCCCCCCTAGGGGTGAACACTGAAGCTTTCTTT
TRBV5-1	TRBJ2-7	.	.	CASSLAWTLGVNYEQYF	TGCGCCAGCAGCTTGGCCTGGACGTTAGGGGTAAACTACGAGCAGTACTTC
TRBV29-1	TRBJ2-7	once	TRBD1	CSVERGQGQYF	TGCAGCGTTGAGCGGGGACAGGGGCAGTACTTC
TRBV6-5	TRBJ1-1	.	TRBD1	CASRKWQGVNTEAFF	TGTGCCAGCAGGAAGTGGCAGGGGGTGAACACTGAAGCTTTCTTT
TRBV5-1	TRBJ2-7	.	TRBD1	CASSLVGTGLDEQYF	TGCGCCAGCAGCTTGGTTGGGACAGGGCTCGACGAGCAGTACTTC
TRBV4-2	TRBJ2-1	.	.	CASSQPPFFDSDTEQFF	TGTGCCAGCAGCCAACCCCCATTTTTCGACAGCGATACCGAGCAGTTCTTC
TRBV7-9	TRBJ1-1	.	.	CASSSLLAVAEAFF	TGTGCCAGCAGCTCCCTCCTTGCGGTGGCTGAAGCTTTCTTT
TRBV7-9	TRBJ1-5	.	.	CASSLSLRGSNQPQHF	TGTGCCAGCAGCCTGTCGCTCAGGGGAAGCAATCAGCCCCAGCATTTT
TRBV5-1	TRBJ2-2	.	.	CASNSYASGTGELFF	TGCGCCAGCAACTCTTACGCGTCAGGCACCGGGGAGCTGTTTTTT
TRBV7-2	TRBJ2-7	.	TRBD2	CASSPGTSGAPGF	TGTGCCAGCAGCCCCGGGACTAGCGGGGCCCCGGGCTTC
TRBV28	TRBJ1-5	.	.	CASSPLLGRYSNQPQHF	TGTGCCAGCAGCCCACTCTTGGGGAGATATAGCAATCAGCCCCAGCATTTT
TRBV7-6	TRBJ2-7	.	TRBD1	CASSLGQGADEQYF	TGTGCCAGCAGCTTAGGACAGGGGGCGGACGAGCAGTACTTC
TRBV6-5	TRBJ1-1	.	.	CASTTDSFEAFF	TGTGCCAGCACCACGGACAGCTTTGAAGCTTTCTTT
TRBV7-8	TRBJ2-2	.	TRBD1	CASSRGQAFTGELFF	TGTGCCAGCAGCCGGGGACAGGCTTTCACCGGGGAGCTGTTTTTT
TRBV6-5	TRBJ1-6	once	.	CASTLTGNSPLHF	TGTGCCAGCACCCTTACGGGGAATTCACCCCTCCACTTT
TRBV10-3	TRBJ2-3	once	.	CAISEASTDTQYF	TGTGCCATCAGTGAAGCTAGCACAGATACGCAGTATTTT
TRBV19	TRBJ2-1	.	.	CASSMWGDNEQFF	TGTGCCAGTAGTATGTGGGGGGACAATGAGCAGTTCTTC
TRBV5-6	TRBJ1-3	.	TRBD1	CASSPAGTGSNTIYF	TGTGCCAGCAGCCCAGCCGGGACAGGGAGCAACACCATATATTTT
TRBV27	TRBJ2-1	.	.	CASSFGGSSYNEQFF	TGTGCCAGCAGTTTTGGAGGAAGCTCCTACAATGAGCAGTTCTTC
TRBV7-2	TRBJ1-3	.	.	CASSLTDAYSGNTIYF	TGTGCCAGCAGCTTGACTGACGCCTACTCTGGAAACACCATATATTTT
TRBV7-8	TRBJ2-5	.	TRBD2	CASSFTSGSTETQYF	TGTGCCAGCAGCTTTACTAGCGGGAGCACAGAGACCCAGTACTTC
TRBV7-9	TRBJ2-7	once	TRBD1	CASSYIGDSGPAPYEQYF	TGTGCCAGCAGCTACATCGGGGACAGTGGACCGGCACCCTACGAGCAGTACTTC
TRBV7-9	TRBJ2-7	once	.	CASTTTSGSGDSYEQYF	TGTGCCAGCACTACCACCTCCGGGTCAGGGGACTCCTACGAGCAGTACTTC
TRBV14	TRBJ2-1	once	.	CASSQDSVYEQFF	TGTGCCAGCAGCCAAGATAGCGTCTATGAGCAGTTCTTC
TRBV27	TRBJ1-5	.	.	CASRKGRVSNQPQHF	TGTGCCAGCAGGAAGGGGAGGGTGAGCAATCAGCCCCAGCATTTT
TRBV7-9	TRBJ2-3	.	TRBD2	CASSQGALAGAADTQYF	TGTGCCAGCAGCCAAGGGGCACTAGCGGGAGCGGCAGATACGCAGTATTTT
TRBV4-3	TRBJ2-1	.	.	CASTPTVSYNEQFF	TGCGCCAGCACCCCGACAGTGTCCTACAATGAGCAGTTCTTC
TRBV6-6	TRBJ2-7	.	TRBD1	CASSYSGTGGFEQYF	TGTGCCAGCAGTTACTCCGGGACAGGGGGCTTCGAGCAGTACTTC
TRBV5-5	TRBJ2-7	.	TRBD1	CASSLGQGAYEQYF	TGTGCCAGCAGCTTGGGACAGGGGGCCTACGAGCAGTACTTC
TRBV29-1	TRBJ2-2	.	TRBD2	CSVGLGGDAGELFF	TGCAGCGTTGGTCTGGGGGGGGACGCCGGGGAGCTGTTTTTT
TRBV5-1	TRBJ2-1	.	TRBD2	CASSSLAGVSFNEQFF	TGCGCCAGCAGCTCCTTAGCGGGAGTTTCCTTCAATGAGCAGTTCTTC
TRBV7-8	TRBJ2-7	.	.	CASHISRSRDYEQYF	TGTGCCAGCCACATTAGCCGCTCCAGAGACTACGAGCAGTACTTC
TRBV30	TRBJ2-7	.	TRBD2	CAWSVLAGGVEQYF	TGTGCCTGGAGTGTACTAGCGGGAGGGGTCGAGCAGTACTTC
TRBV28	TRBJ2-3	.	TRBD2	CASSGGLAGAGTDTQYF	TGTGCCAGCAGTGGGGGACTAGCGGGAGCAGGAACAGATACGCAGTATTTT
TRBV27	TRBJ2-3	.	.	CAKRTQYF	TGTGCCAAGAGGACGCAGTATTTT
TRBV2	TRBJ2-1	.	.	CASSELFF	TGTGCCAGCAGTGAACTGTTCTTC
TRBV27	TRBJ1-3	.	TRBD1	CASQLTGGSSGNTIYF	TGTGCCAGCCAACTCACAGGGGGCTCCTCTGGAAACACCATATATTTT
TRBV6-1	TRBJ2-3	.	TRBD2	CASARVAGLTDTQYF	TGTGCCAGCGCCCGGGTAGCGGGATTAACAGATACGCAGTATTTT
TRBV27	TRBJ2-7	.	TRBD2	CASSLVAGGSYEQYF	TGTGCCAGCAGTTTAGTAGCGGGTGGCTCCTACGAGCAGTACTTC
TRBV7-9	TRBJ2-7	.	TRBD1	CASSLIDRGRYEQYF	TGTGCCAGCAGCTTAATCGACAGGGGGCGTTACGAGCAGTACTTC
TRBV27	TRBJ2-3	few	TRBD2	CASSLAGWAPTDTQYF	TGTGCCAGCAGCCTAGCGGGATGGGCCCCTACAGATACGCAGTATTTT
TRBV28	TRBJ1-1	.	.	CASLSRGNTEAFF	TGTGCCAGCCTTTCAAGAGGGAACACTGAAGCTTTCTTT
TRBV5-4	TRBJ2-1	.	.	CASSSDPLRGQFF	TGTGCCAGCAGCTCTGACCCCCTTAGGGGGCAGTTCTTC
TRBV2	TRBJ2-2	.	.	CASRPESGSGTGELFF	TGTGCCAGCAGGCCCGAGTCCGGGAGTGGCACCGGGGAGCTGTTTTTT
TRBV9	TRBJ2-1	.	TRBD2	CASSVRTSPDEQFF	TGTGCCAGCAGCGTTCGGACTAGCCCCGATGAGCAGTTCTTC
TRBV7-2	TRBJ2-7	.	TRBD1	CASRPTGDVEQYF	TGTGCCAGCAGGCCTACAGGGGACGTCGAGCAGTACTTC
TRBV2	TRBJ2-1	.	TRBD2	CASSEATGLAGGINRAGSYNEQFF	TGTGCCAGCAGTGAAGCCACGGGACTAGCGGGAGGCATAAACCGCGCCGGGTCATACAATGAGCAGTTCTTC
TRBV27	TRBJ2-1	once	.	CASSLSHEVGQFF	TGTGCCAGCAGTTTATCCCACGAGGTTGGGCAGTTCTTC
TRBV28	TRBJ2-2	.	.	CASAGVRVRNTGELFF	TGTGCCAGCGCGGGTGTGAGGGTTCGGAACACCGGGGAGCTGTTTTTT
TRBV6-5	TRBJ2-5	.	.	CATSAGYQETQYF	TGTGCCACTTCAGCAGGTTATCAAGAGACCCAGTACTTC
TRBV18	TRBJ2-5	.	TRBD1	CASSPLQGKYQETQYF	TGTGCCAGCTCACCACTACAGGGGAAGTACCAAGAGACCCAGTACTTC
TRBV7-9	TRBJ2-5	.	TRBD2	CASSLLAGIRQGETQYF	TGTGCCAGCAGCTTACTAGCGGGAATCCGCCAGGGAGAGACCCAGTACTTC